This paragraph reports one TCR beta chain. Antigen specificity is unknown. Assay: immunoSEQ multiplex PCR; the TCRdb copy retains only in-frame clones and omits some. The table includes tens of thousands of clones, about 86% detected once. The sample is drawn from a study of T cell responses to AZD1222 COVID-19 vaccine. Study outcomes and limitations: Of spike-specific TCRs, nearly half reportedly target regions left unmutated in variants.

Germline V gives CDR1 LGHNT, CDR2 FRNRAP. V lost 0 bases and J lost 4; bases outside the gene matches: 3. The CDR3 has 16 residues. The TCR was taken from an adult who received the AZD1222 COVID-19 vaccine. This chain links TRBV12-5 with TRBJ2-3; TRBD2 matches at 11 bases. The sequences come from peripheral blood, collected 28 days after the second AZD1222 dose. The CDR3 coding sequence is TGTGCTAGTGGTTTGGTAGTAGCGGGAGGGCCAGATACGCAGTATTTT. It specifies CASGLVVAGGPDTQYF.